This T cell receptor beta chain was identified in a study of OX40 agonist ivuxolimab in advanced cancers. Study-level background: Approximately 40% of patients had received prior checkpoint inhibitor therapy. Study-wide results and caveats: Partial responders at 0.1-3.0 mg/kg showed near-lowest clonal expansion. Undetermined was the antigen specificity of the expanded peripheral T cells.

The table lists this clone with a few counts. As yet, its antigen is unknown. The study sampled blood at baseline, cycle 4 day 1, and cycle 7 day 1. CDR3 length: 16 amino acids. Germline V gives CDR1 LNHDA, CDR2 SQIVND (reference sequence). V was cut by 3 bases and J by 2 bases, with 14 bases left in between. TCRdb keeps only in-frame clones here, not all; method: immunoSEQ multiplex PCR. The sample lists some 74,000 clones, 70% to 85% occurring once. This sequence was found in an adult with an advanced solid tumor such as melanoma, head and neck, liver or kidney cancer. The V gene is TRBV19, the J gene TRBJ1-5; D possibly corresponds to TRBD1 (6 bases). The sample in question was CD4+ or CD8+ T cells sorted from blood, obtained in a trial of the OX40 agonist ivuxolimab. CDR3 protein: CASSIVVQGGNQPQHF. DNA of the CDR3: TGTGCCAGTAGTATCGTGGTACAGGGAGGCAATCAGCCCCAGCATTTT.